The 20 T cell receptor beta chains presented below share a single source sample, sequenced in a study of Ad26.COV2.S vaccination and SARS-CoV-2 variants. The table came from immunoSEQ multiplex PCR; TCRdb's copy has only in-frame clones and leaves some out. The sample lists hundreds of thousands of clones, roughly 90% seen once, with about 1.5% in the top ten. Treatment specified: about 20 received Ad26.COV2.S at low or high dose, single or two shots; about five received placebo; per-sample allocation not given. Material that was analyzed had been drawn on day 63 after the first vaccine or placebo injection. Sequences were derived from peripheral blood, sampled in a trial of Ad26.COV2.S vaccine versus placebo. The receptors stem from a person aged 18-60 years who received the Ad26.COV2.S COVID-19 vaccine or a placebo.

This clone appeared once. The chain is built from TRBV19 and TRBJ1-1; no firm D call. The CDR3 is made up of 14 amino acids. V lost 3 bases and J 3 bases, leaving 11 bases between the germline ends. Germline CDR1 is LNHDA and CDR2 is SQIVND (reference sequence). CDR3: CASSMSRHDTEAFF. CDR3 sequence (DNA): TGTGCCAGTAGTATGTCGCGGCATGACACTGAAGCTTTCTTT.

V and J are TRBV6-5 and TRBJ1-1, with TRBD1 matching over 7 bases. V gave up 6 bases and J gave up 5 bases; unmatched junction bases: 3. Germline V gene data show CDR1 as MNHEY and CDR2 as SVGAGI. This CDR3 is 12 amino acids long. The CDR3 is CASSRGTTEAFF. The CDR3 nucleotides are TGTGCCAGCAGCAGGGGGACGACTGAAGCTTTCTTT.

DNA for the CDR3: TGCGCCAGCAGCTTGGCTTTGGAGGACGGGGAGCTGTTTTTT. Protein sequence: CASSLALEDGELFF. The rearrangement joins TRBV5-1 to TRBJ2-2; D may be TRBD2 (5 bases). V lost 0 bases to trimming and J lost 7 bases, with 10 bases between them. This CDR3 region has 14 residues. Germline lookup yields CDR1 SGHRS and CDR2 YFSETQ.

The chain uses TRBV10-3 and TRBJ2-7, with TRBD2 matching 7 bases. The CDR3 has 14 amino acids. Per the germline V gene, CDR1 is ENHRY and CDR2 is SYGVKD. The J segment lost 0 bases and the V segment lost 4 bases, leaving 3 bases of the junction unmatched. The CDR3 DNA sequence: TGTGCCATCAGTGGGGGCGGGAGCTCCTACGAGCAGTACTTC. Protein sequence: CAISGGGSSYEQYF.

The chain is built from TRBV19 and TRBJ1-4, with TRBD1 matching 8 bases. The CDR3 has 15 amino acids. The V and J ends lost 3 bases and 2 bases, in that order; junction bases with no gene match: 2. Germline lookup yields CDR1 LNHDA and CDR2 SQIVND (reference sequence). The CDR3 is CASSMGQATNEKLFF. DNA for the CDR3: TGTGCCAGTAGTATGGGACAGGCCACTAATGAAAAACTGTTTTTT. The full variable domain, completed using reference TRBV19 and TRBJ1-4, is DGGITQSPKYLFRKEGQNVTLSCEQNLNHDAMYWYRQDPGQGLRLIYYSQIVNDFQKGDIAEGYSVSREKKESFPLTVTSAQKNPTAFYLCASSMGQATNEKLFFGSGTQLSVL.

J is TRBJ2-7 and V is TRBV12-5; 8 positions agree with TRBD1. The CDR3 has 14 amino acids. Germline trimming cut 3 bases from V and 0 bases from J; bases unmatched to any gene: 1. Looked up from germline, CDR1 is LGHNT and CDR2 is FRNRAP. This CDR3 reads CASGLGTGSYEQYF. In DNA form, the CDR3 reads TGTGCTAGTGGTTTAGGGACAGGCTCCTACGAGCAGTACTTC.

The chain carries TRBV5-1 and TRBJ2-1; D gene uncertain. Trimming cost V 1 base and J 4 bases, with 9 bases left between them. Per germline, CDR1 SGHRS and CDR2 YFSETQ. The CDR3 consists of 14 residues. The CDR3 region is CASSLRGDYNEQFF. In DNA, the CDR3 is TGCGCCAGCAGCTTGCGAGGTGATTACAATGAGCAGTTCTTC.

The chain uses TRBV6-1 and TRBJ2-1, with TRBD2 matching 7 bases. Germline V gene data show CDR1 as MNHNS and CDR2 as SASEGT. The CDR3 runs 14 residues. V was pared by 3 bases and J by 6 bases, with 5 bases of the junction left unmatched. As DNA, the CDR3 is TGTGCCAGCAGTGAGCGGGAGAGGGGCAATGAGCAGTTCTTC. It encodes CASSERERGNEQFF.

Written as DNA, the CDR3 is TGTGCCACCAGTGATCTCGGGACTAGCGGGCGGGGTGAGCAGTTCTTC. Protein sequence: CATSDLGTSGRGEQFF. V gene TRBV24-1 combines with J gene TRBJ2-1; TRBD2 matches 12 bases. V lost 3 bases, J lost 9 bases, and 8 bases stayed unmatched. The CDR3 extends over 16 amino acids. Germline CDR1 and CDR2: KGHDR and SFDVKD.

This clone was recorded only once. The chain uses TRBV5-4 and TRBJ1-2; the D is unclear. Germline CDR1 is SGHNT and CDR2 is YYREEE (reference sequence). V was trimmed by 2 bases and J by 2 bases, leaving 10 bases between them. The CDR3 covers 14 residues. CDR3 sequence: CASSFPDGNYGYTF. CDR3 bases: TGTGCCAGCAGCTTCCCGGACGGAAACTATGGCTACACCTTC.

This chain uses TRBV5-6 with TRBJ2-2; 8 bases align to TRBD1. The CDR3 runs 14 residues. Trimming cost V 3 bases and J 4 bases; bases outside gene matches: 2. CDR1 and CDR2 (germline): SGHDT, YYEEEE. CDR3 sequence: CASSWGQVTGELFF. The CDR3 DNA is TGTGCCAGCAGCTGGGGACAGGTCACCGGGGAGCTGTTTTTT.

The count of this clone is one. The chain employs TRBV29-1 and TRBJ2-5; perhaps TRBD1 as D (6 bases). The CDR3 sequence is 13 residues long. Trimming took off 4 bases at V and 3 bases at J, with 12 bases between the two ends. Germline V lookup: CDR1 SQVTM, CDR2 ANQGSEA. The CDR3 is CSVVGQQKETQYF. The CDR3 coding sequence is TGCAGCGTTGTCGGACAGCAAAAAGAGACCCAGTACTTC.

This chain connects TRBV6-5 to TRBJ2-6; D is undetermined. CDR3 length: 16 amino acids. Trimming pared 0 bases from V and 0 bases from J, leaving 6 bases between. Germline assignment: CDR1 MNHEY and CDR2 SVGAGI. CDR3 residues: CASSYSAGSGANVLTF. The DNA of the CDR3 is TGTGCCAGCAGTTACTCGGCTGGCTCTGGGGCCAACGTCCTGACTTTC.

This chain joins TRBV29-1 and TRBJ2-3; D call uncertain. Germline V CDR1 and CDR2: SQVTM, ANQGSEA. The CDR3 consists of 14 residues. Trimming shortened V by 7 bases and J by 0 bases, and 14 bases separated the two germline ends. The CDR3 loop reads CSAGRKLSTDTQYF. The CDR3 bases are TGCAGCGCCGGACGGAAACTAAGCACAGATACGCAGTATTTT.

This clone was observed a handful of times. The chain links TRBV13 to TRBJ2-7, with 7 bases identical to TRBD2. This CDR3 contains 12 residues. Germline V lookup: CDR1 PRHDT, CDR2 FYEKMQ (reference sequence). The V gene end was trimmed by 5 bases and the J gene end by 9 bases; junction bases not matched to a gene: 7. This CDR3 reads CASSPLGGVQYF. The CDR3 bases are TGTGCCAGCAGCCCACTGGGGGGGGTGCAGTACTTC.

The J gene is TRBJ2-1, the V gene TRBV20-1, with 10 positions matching TRBD2. CDR3 length: 17 residues. Germline V gene sequence: CDR1 DFQATT, CDR2 SNEGSKA (reference sequence). Unmatched junction bases numbered 14, after V lost 3 bases and J lost 6 bases. The CDR3 loop reads CSASSPRASGRGNEQFF. In DNA form, the CDR3 reads TGCAGTGCTAGTTCCCCAAGGGCTAGCGGGAGAGGCAATGAGCAGTTCTTC.

V usage is TRBV9 and J usage is TRBJ2-1, with unresolved D. CDR1 is SGDLS, CDR2 YYNGEE, per germline. V lost 0 bases and J lost 5, with 12 bases in between. CDR3 length equals 15 residues. CDR3 amino acids: CASSVAFDRDNEQFF. CDR3 coding DNA: TGTGCCAGCAGCGTAGCTTTTGATCGAGACAATGAGCAGTTCTTC.

Of note for this clone: In the same sample, other DNA sequences code for this CDR3. The V call is TRBV7-2, the J call TRBJ1-4, with 9 bases fitting TRBD1. Germline assignment: CDR1 SGHTA and CDR2 FQGNSA. Losses at the gene ends were 4 bases for V and 8 bases for J; bases not matched to a gene: 5. CDR3 length: 14 amino acids. The CDR3 DNA reads as TGTGCCAGCAGCTCGGGACAGGGTCGCGAAAAACTGTTTTTT. This gives the protein CASSSGQGREKLFF.

This chain connects TRBV7-3 to TRBJ2-3; D gene ambiguous. Germline V lookup: CDR1 SGHTA, CDR2 FQGTGA. There are 13 residues in the CDR3. V lost 1 base to trimming and J lost 0 bases, with 2 bases between them. The CDR3 here is CASSLISTDTQYF. For the CDR3, the DNA is TGTGCCAGCAGCTTAATTAGCACAGATACGCAGTATTTT.

CDR3 nucleotides: TGTGCCAGCAGTGAAGTGGGGGTGGGATCACCCCTCCACTTT. Amino acids: CASSEVGVGSPLHF. This chain connects TRBV2 to TRBJ1-6, with D possibly being TRBD1 (5 bases). The CDR3 contains 14 residues. V was cut by 1 base and J by 10 bases, with 11 bases left in between. Germline V gene lookup returns CDR1 SNHLY and CDR2 FYNNEI.